A single sample gave rise to the 17 T cell receptor beta chains below, sequenced in a study of blood T cell repertoires in COVID-19 (dated by TCRdb to about 2020). Library preparation used the immunoSEQ multiplex PCR assay. Drawn from immuneACCESS, this table holds only the in-frame rearrangements with V and J called that TCRdb kept. Clones are partly lost; checked studies trace under half to an unresolved V gene and leave the rest unexplained. This sample is represented by under 250,000 clones; approximately 84% of them were singletons. Of the sample, 7.9% is held by the ten largest clones. The sample taken for sequencing was peripheral blood. The receptors come from a woman aged 80 or older with acute or convalescent COVID-19.

The chain combines TRBV6-4 with TRBJ2-6, with D unresolved. The CDR3 loop spans 14 amino acids. Deletions cut 2 bases from V and 1 base from J, with 3 bases between. Germline lookup yields CDR1 MRHNA and CDR2 SNTAGT. This CDR3 reads CASSDLSGANVLTF. DNA for the CDR3: TGTGCCAGCAGTGACCTGTCTGGGGCCAACGTCCTGACTTTC.

The chain recombines TRBV7-2 with TRBJ2-3; TRBD1 might be the D (6 bases). CDR3 length: 18 amino acids. V shed 0 bases and J shed 0 bases, with 16 bases lying between them. Germline assignment: CDR1 SGHTA and CDR2 FQGNSA. The CDR3 sequence is CASSLAATGLRSTDTQYF. In DNA form, the CDR3 reads TGTGCCAGCAGCTTAGCTGCGACAGGACTCAGGAGCACAGATACGCAGTATTTT.

The gene calls are TRBV5-1 and TRBJ2-1, with D tentatively TRBD1 (5 bases). The V end lost 2 bases, the J end lost 4 bases, and 10 bases lay between the germline ends. The CDR3 is 14 amino acids. CDR1 SGHRS and CDR2 YFSETQ come from the germline V gene. The CDR3 DNA reads as TGCGCCAGCAGCTTCGGCAGGGAATACAATGAGCAGTTCTTC. Protein sequence: CASSFGREYNEQFF.

This clone was observed once. The CDR3 region is CASSLYQYNYGYTF. CDR3 sequence (DNA): TGTGCCAGCTCACTTTATCAGTATAACTATGGCTACACCTTC. The chain links TRBV18 to TRBJ1-2; D remains ambiguous. This CDR3 has 14 amino acids. The germline V and J ends were trimmed by 4 bases and 1 base, with 10 bases remaining between them. Germline V CDR1 and CDR2: KGHSH, LQKENI.

The V gene is TRBV6-5, the J gene TRBJ2-5; TRBD2 agrees at 8 bases. Trimming took 6 bases from V and 1 from J; bases not matched to a gene: 7. CDR1 and CDR2 from the germline V gene are MNHEY and SVGAGI. The CDR3 extends over 15 amino acids. As DNA, the CDR3 is TGTGCCAGCAGGGGGACTAGAATTGGCCAAGAGACCCAGTACTTC. Translated: CASRGTRIGQETQYF.

J is TRBJ2-1 and V is TRBV3-1 (or the pseudogene TRBV3-2); 11 bases agree with TRBD2. The CDR3 extends over 17 amino acids. The V and J ends lost 0 bases and 1 base, in that order; junction bases with no gene match: 2. Germline V gene data show CDR1 as LGHDT and CDR2 as YNNKEL (reference sequence). The CDR3 protein is CASSQERLAGSYNEQFF. CDR3 nucleotides: TGTGCCAGCAGCCAAGAGCGACTAGCGGGATCCTACAATGAGCAGTTCTTC.

The rearrangement joins TRBV6-5 to TRBJ2-5, with TRBD2 as a possible D gene (5 bases). V lost 4 bases and J 2 bases, leaving 11 bases between the germline ends. The CDR3 sequence is 14 residues long. Germline assignment: CDR1 MNHEY and CDR2 SVGAGI. CDR3 coding DNA: TGTGCCAGCAGTTGGGGAGATACGCAAGAGACCCAGTACTTC. It translates to CASSWGDTQETQYF.

The count of this clone is one. The chain links TRBV28 to TRBJ2-7; TRBD2 agrees at 8 bases. The CDR3 is 15 amino acids. Germline V lookup: CDR1 MDHEN, CDR2 SYDVKM. With 3 bases clipped from V and 0 bases from J, the junction kept 4 bases outside the gene matches. DNA for the CDR3: TGTGCCAGCAGTTTCTTGCGGGAGGTCTCCTACGAGCAGTACTTC. Translated: CASSFLREVSYEQYF.

The V and J genes are TRBV5-1 and TRBJ1-4; the D gene is possibly TRBD1 (5 bases). Germline assignment: CDR1 SGHRS and CDR2 YFSETQ. V was pared by 4 bases and J by 0 bases, with 10 bases between. There are 15 residues in the CDR3. CDR3 residues: CASSLRQSTNEKLFF. The CDR3 DNA is TGCGCCAGCAGCCTCAGACAGTCAACTAATGAAAAACTGTTTTTT.

The rearrangement links TRBV19 to TRBJ1-1; D is possibly TRBD1 (5 bases). Germline V CDR1 and CDR2: LNHDA, SQIVND (reference sequence). The CDR3 sequence is 11 residues long. V lost 5 bases and J 7 bases, leaving 8 bases between the germline ends. The CDR3 nucleotides read TGTGCCAGTAGTTTCAGGGTTGAAGCTTTCTTT. It encodes CASSFRVEAFF.

The chain employs TRBV6-5 and TRBJ2-2, with D maybe TRBD2 (6 bases). The V gene lost 6 bases and the J gene lost 6 bases, with 17 bases spanning the gap. The CDR3 runs 15 residues. Germline V CDR1 and CDR2: MNHEY, SVGAGI. CDR3 nucleotide sequence: TGTGCCAGCAGCCCGAGGAGGGATCCCTCCGGGGAGCTGTTTTTT. Encoded protein: CASSPRRDPSGELFF.

V and J are TRBV14 and TRBJ2-7, with D tentatively TRBD1 (5 bases). V was clipped by 4 bases and J by 3 bases, with 13 bases between them. The CDR3 length is 14 residues. The germline V gene encodes CDR1 SGHDN and CDR2 FVKESK. The CDR3 DNA reads as TGTGCCAGCAGCCCCCTCGACAGCCACTACGAGCAGTACTTC. This encodes CASSPLDSHYEQYF.

The chain employs TRBV5-1 and TRBJ2-1; 13 positions agree with TRBD2. The V gene's germline CDR1 is SGHRS and CDR2 YFSETQ. This CDR3 comprises 17 residues. After removal of 4 bases from V and 2 bases from J, the junction contained 6 bases not matched to a gene. The CDR3 protein is CASSDTSGGAPYNEQFF. Here the CDR3 DNA reads TGCGCCAGCAGCGACACTAGCGGGGGGGCCCCCTACAATGAGCAGTTCTTC.

The chain couples TRBV5-1 to TRBJ2-1; 12 bases align to TRBD2. Germline V gene lookup returns CDR1 SGHRS and CDR2 YFSETQ. The CDR3 consists of 16 residues. V was pared by 4 bases and J by 7 bases, with 9 bases of the junction left unmatched. For the CDR3, the DNA is TGCGCCAGCAGCCCCGCGACTAGCGGGAGATTGAATGAGCAGTTCTTC. This sequence encodes CASSPATSGRLNEQFF.

The chain has TRBV2 and TRBJ1-2, with D unclear. Germline CDR1 SNHLY, CDR2 FYNNEI. Trimming took 3 bases from V and 4 from J, leaving 15 bases between them. The CDR3 consists of 15 residues. CDR3 in amino acids: CASSDDPGPSYGYTF. CDR3 DNA sequence: TGTGCCAGCAGTGACGATCCAGGTCCTTCCTATGGCTACACCTTC.

This chain links TRBV6-5 with TRBJ1-2; 9 nucleotides align to TRBD1. This CDR3 is built from 15 residues. V dropped 6 bases and J dropped 5; count of bases not matched to a gene: 10. Germline lookup yields CDR1 MNHEY and CDR2 SVGAGI. Written as DNA, the CDR3 is TGTGCCAGCAGCCAACTAGGGGACAGGGCTTATGGCTACACCTTC. Amino acids: CASSQLGDRAYGYTF.

The chain employs TRBV16 and TRBJ2-7; TRBD1 aligns across 7 bases. Germline V gene sequence: CDR1 KGHSY, CDR2 FQNENV. This CDR3 contains 15 residues. J was trimmed by 2 bases and V by 0 bases; bases with no gene match: 4. In DNA, the CDR3 is TGTGCCAGCAGCCAATCGTGGCAGGGGGCCTACGAGCAGTACTTC. The encoded protein is CASSQSWQGAYEQYF. Together with reference TRBV16 and TRBJ2-7, the CDR3 gives the full variable domain: GEEVAQTPKHLVRGEGQKAKLYCAPIKGHSYVFWYQQVLKNEFKFLISFQNENVFDETGMPKERFSAKCLPNSPCSLEIQATKLEDSAVYFCASSQSWQGAYEQYFGPGTRLTVT.